Shown below are 7 T cell receptor beta chains from a single sample sequenced in a study of radiation and T cells in renal cell carcinoma. Generated by immunoSEQ multiplex PCR, the TCRdb table keeps only in-frame clones and is missing some. The sample has 55,000 to 65,000 clones; approximately 84% are singletons. Time point specified: baseline pretreatment blood. Documented treatment: 15 Gy SBRT to primary tumor, nephrectomy 4 weeks later. The material sequenced was blood, taken from a patient whose treatment included radiotherapy and nephrectomy. These receptors were obtained from a man aged 60 to 69 with renal cell carcinoma.

The V call is TRBV14, the J call TRBJ2-7, with a weak D call TRBD1 (7 bases). The CDR3 loop spans 22 amino acids. Trimming shortened V by 2 bases and J by 2 bases, and 34 bases separated the two germline ends. Germline V gene lookup returns CDR1 SGHDN and CDR2 FVKESK. CDR3 protein: CASSQLPRQGGLNSHGAYEQYF. CDR3 nucleotides: TGTGCCAGCAGCCAACTGCCGCGACAGGGAGGCCTAAACTCCCACGGGGCCTACGAGCAGTACTTC.

To note about this clone: The limits of the CDR3 on the DNA are not certain, so only TCRdb's listed CDR3 is given. This rearrangement joins TRBV19 to TRBJ2-4; the table's D call, TRBD1, has no DNA check behind it. Germline V CDR1 and CDR2: LNHDA, SQIVND (reference sequence). Inclusive of both ends, the CDR3 amounts to 15 amino acids. The CDR3 loop is CASSRAGQGKNIQYF.

V and J are TRBV7-2 and TRBJ1-1; weak D call: TRBD1 (5 bases). V lost 6 bases and J 5 bases, leaving 16 bases between the germline ends. Germline V lookup: CDR1 SGHTA, CDR2 FQGNSA. CDR3 length: 14 residues. CDR3 nucleotides: TGTGCCAGCAGTCTAGGAGGGGTTAGAACTGAAGCTTTCTTT. It codes for CASSLGGVRTEAFF.

This clone was seen more than once but under ten times. This chain joins TRBV5-4 and TRBJ1-1; D remains ambiguous. CDR1 SGHNT and CDR2 YYREEE come from the germline V gene (reference sequence). The CDR3 loop spans 13 amino acids. V was shortened by 5 bases and J by 0 bases, with 8 bases between the two germline ends. CDR3 sequence: CASSLGLNTEAFF. The DNA of the CDR3 is TGTGCCAGCAGTCTCGGACTGAACACTGAAGCTTTCTTT.

This rearrangement joins TRBV7-8 to TRBJ1-2; TRBD1 aligns across 8 bases. The germline gives CDR1 SGHVS, CDR2 FQNEAQ. CDR3 size: 13 residues. Trimming took 1 base from V and 8 from J; bases not matched to a gene: 3. Here the CDR3 DNA reads TGTGCCAGCAGCTTAGACAGGGGGAGAGGCTACACCTTC. It is translated as CASSLDRGRGYTF.

This clone has a handful of counts. V and J are TRBV27 and TRBJ1-5; D is unclear. The V end lost 5 bases, the J end lost 9 bases, and 14 bases lay between the germline ends. Germline V gene lookup returns CDR1 MNHEY and CDR2 SMNVEV (reference sequence). The CDR3 covers 13 residues. In DNA, the CDR3 is TGTGCCAGCAGTCCCGGGTGGGAGGGGCCCCAGCATTTT. Protein product: CASSPGWEGPQHF.

This clone has a single count. The chain combines TRBV27 with TRBJ1-2; 8 nucleotides match TRBD1. Germline V gives CDR1 MNHEY, CDR2 SMNVEV (reference sequence). The CDR3 sequence is 15 residues long. V lost 5 bases and J lost 6; bases outside the gene matches: 11. The CDR3 coding sequence is TGTGCCAGCAGTCGACAGGGGCCCCTGGACAATGGCTACACCTTC. Translation: CASSRQGPLDNGYTF.